This TCR beta chain was sequenced for a study of cytomegalovirus exposure and HLA in healthy donors. Findings of the study overall: Within the data, a cluster of highly shared sequence variants was likely a sequencing artifact. Later work associated fewer than 20,000 TCR beta sequences with HLA alleles at 0.05 false discovery rate. When presence/absence was analysed, sequencing depth was taken to be roughly uniform across donors.

60 Vbeta and 13 Jbeta primers were used in PCR. Clones were read by immunoSEQ multiplex PCR, and TCRdb kept only the in-frame ones, dropping some. Among more than 85,000 clones listed, 78% were seen once. This clone was counted between two and nine times. Antigen specificity is unknown. The source material was PBMCs. The TCR sequence derives from a man aged 30-40 years in good health and CMV-seronegative.

The CDR3 is CASSRLAASTDTQYF. CDR3 bases: TGTGCCAGTAGTAGACTAGCGGCTAGCACAGATACGCAGTATTTT. The chain combines TRBV19 with TRBJ2-3, with 9 positions matching TRBD2. Germline CDR1 LNHDA, CDR2 SQIVND (reference sequence). V shed 4 bases, J shed 0 bases, and the junction held 2 bases outside the gene matches. The CDR3 consists of 15 residues.